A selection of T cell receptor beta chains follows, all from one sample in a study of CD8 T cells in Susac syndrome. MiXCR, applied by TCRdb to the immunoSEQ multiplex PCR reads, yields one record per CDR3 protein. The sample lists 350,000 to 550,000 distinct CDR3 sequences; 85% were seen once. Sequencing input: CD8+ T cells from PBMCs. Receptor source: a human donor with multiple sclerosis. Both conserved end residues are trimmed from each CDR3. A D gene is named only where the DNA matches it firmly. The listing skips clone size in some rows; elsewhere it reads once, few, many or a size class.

CDR3 protein: ASSLSGGPNTGELF; D gene: TRBD2; V gene: TRBV6-2/TRBV6-3; clone size: NA; J gene: TRBJ2-2
CDR3 protein: ASSFGQGAFEQF; D gene: TRBD1; V gene: TRBV3-1; clone size: NA; J gene: TRBJ2-1
CDR3 protein: ASSKLIGFGQGRSGANVLT; D gene: TRBD1; V gene: TRBV11-1; clone size: NA; J gene: TRBJ2-6
CDR3 protein: ASVLRGLNTEAF; D gene: NA; V gene: TRBV12-5; clone size: NA; J gene: TRBJ1-1
CDR3 protein: SVEPRATGELF; D gene: NA; V gene: TRBV29-1; clone size: NA; J gene: TRBJ2-2
CDR3 protein: SARLRGEAF; D gene: NA; V gene: TRBV20-1; clone size: NA; J gene: TRBJ1-1
CDR3 protein: ASRFGQGAGELF; D gene: TRBD1; V gene: TRBV27; clone size: NA; J gene: TRBJ2-2
CDR3 protein: ASSYLGDSNQPQH; D gene: NA; V gene: TRBV6-2/TRBV6-3; clone size: NA; J gene: TRBJ1-5
CDR3 protein: ASSVDGQGAQPQH; D gene: TRBD1; V gene: TRBV9; clone size: NA; J gene: TRBJ1-5
CDR3 protein: ASSFGTESTDTQY; D gene: TRBD1; V gene: TRBV7-2; clone size: few; J gene: TRBJ2-3
CDR3 protein: ASSLGEDIINTEAF; D gene: NA; V gene: TRBV27; clone size: NA; J gene: TRBJ1-1
CDR3 protein: ASSLSDRAYEQY; D gene: TRBD1; V gene: TRBV27; clone size: NA; J gene: TRBJ2-7
CDR3 protein: ASSIGPEGHYEQF; D gene: NA; V gene: TRBV19; clone size: NA; J gene: TRBJ2-1
CDR3 protein: ASSATGAWETQY; D gene: NA; V gene: TRBV9; clone size: NA; J gene: TRBJ2-5
CDR3 protein: ASSIDESRYSNQPQH; D gene: NA; V gene: TRBV19; clone size: NA; J gene: TRBJ1-5
CDR3 protein: ASSEGEVPWGQPQH; D gene: NA; V gene: TRBV10-2; clone size: NA; J gene: TRBJ1-5
CDR3 protein: SVEIITEAF; D gene: NA; V gene: TRBV29-1; clone size: NA; J gene: TRBJ1-1
CDR3 protein: ASSYSSPPSGSYEQY; D gene: TRBD2; V gene: TRBV6-5; clone size: NA; J gene: TRBJ2-7
CDR3 protein: ASRRDSSTDTQY; D gene: NA; V gene: TRBV28; clone size: NA; J gene: TRBJ2-3
CDR3 protein: ASSLDGNYEQY; D gene: NA; V gene: TRBV4-1; clone size: NA; J gene: TRBJ2-7